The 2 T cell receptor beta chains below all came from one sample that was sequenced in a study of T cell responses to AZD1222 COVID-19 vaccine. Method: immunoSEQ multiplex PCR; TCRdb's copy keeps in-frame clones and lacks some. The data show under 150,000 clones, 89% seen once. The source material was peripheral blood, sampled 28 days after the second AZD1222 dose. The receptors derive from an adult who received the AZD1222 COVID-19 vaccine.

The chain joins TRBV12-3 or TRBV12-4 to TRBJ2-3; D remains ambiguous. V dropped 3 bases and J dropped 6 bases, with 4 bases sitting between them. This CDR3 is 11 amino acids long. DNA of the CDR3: TGTGCCAGCAGTTTTTCGGATACGCAGTATTTT. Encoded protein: CASSFSDTQYF.

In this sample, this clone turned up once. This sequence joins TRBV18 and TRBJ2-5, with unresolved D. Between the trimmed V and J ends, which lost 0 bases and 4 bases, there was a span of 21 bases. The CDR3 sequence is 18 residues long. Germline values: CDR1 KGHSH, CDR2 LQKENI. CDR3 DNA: TGTGCCAGCTCACCACCGAGTATGTCGTCCCGACACGGAGAGACCCAGTACTTC. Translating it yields CASSPPSMSSRHGETQYF.